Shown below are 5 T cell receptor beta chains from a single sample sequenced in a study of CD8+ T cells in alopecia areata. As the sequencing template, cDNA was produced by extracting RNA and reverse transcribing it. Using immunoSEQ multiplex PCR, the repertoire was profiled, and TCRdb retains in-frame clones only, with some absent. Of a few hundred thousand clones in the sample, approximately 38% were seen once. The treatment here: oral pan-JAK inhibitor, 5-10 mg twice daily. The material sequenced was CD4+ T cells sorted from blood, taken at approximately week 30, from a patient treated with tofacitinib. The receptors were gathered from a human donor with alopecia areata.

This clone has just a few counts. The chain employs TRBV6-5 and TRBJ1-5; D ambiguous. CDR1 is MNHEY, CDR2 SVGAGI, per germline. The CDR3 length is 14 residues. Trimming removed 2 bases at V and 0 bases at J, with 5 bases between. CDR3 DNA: TGTGCCAGCAGTTACAGGAGTAGCAATCAGCCCCAGCATTTT. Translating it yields CASSYRSSNQPQHF.

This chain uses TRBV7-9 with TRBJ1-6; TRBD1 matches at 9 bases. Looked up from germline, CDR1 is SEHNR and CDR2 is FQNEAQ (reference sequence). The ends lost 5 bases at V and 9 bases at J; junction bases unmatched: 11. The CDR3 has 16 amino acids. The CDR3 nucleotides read TGTGCCAGCAGCCAGCGGGACAGGGACAGACTTTCACCCCTCCACTTT. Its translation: CASSQRDRDRLSPLHF.

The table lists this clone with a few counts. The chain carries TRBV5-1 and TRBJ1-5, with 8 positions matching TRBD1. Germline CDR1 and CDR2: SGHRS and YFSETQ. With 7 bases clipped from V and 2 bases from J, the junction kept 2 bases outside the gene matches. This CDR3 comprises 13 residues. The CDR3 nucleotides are TGCGCCAGCTCGACAGGGGGCAATCAGCCCCAGCATTTT. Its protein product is CASSTGGNQPQHF.

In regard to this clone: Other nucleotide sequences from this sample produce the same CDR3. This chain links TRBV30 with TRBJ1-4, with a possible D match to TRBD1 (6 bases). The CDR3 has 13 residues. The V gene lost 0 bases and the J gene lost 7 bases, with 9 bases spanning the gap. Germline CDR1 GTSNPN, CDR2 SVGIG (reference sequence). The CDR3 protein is CAWSVQGVEKLFF. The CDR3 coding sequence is TGTGCCTGGAGTGTACAGGGTGTTGAAAAACTGTTTTTT. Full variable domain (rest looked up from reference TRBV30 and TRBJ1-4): SQTIHQWPATLVQPVGSPLSLECTVEGTSNPNLYWYRQAAGRGLQLLFYSVGIGQISSEVPQNLSASRPQDRQFILSSKKLLLSDSGFYLCAWSVQGVEKLFFGSGTQLSVL.

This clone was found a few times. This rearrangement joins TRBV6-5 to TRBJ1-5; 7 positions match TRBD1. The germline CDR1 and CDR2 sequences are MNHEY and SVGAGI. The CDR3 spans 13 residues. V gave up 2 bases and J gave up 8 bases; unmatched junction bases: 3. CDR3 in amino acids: CASSYRGREPQHF. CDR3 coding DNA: TGTGCCAGCAGTTACAGGGGGCGGGAGCCCCAGCATTTT.